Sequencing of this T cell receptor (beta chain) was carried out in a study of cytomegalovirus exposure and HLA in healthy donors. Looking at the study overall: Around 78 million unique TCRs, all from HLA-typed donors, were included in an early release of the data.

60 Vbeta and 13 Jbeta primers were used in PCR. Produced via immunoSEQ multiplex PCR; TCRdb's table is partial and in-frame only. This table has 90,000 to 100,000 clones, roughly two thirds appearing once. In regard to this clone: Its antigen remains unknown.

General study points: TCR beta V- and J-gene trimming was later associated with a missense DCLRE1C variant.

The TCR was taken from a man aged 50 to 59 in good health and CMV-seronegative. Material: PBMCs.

Here the CDR3 reads CASSSADRDLGEQFF. CDR3 sequence (DNA): TGTGCCAGTAGTTCCGCGGACAGGGATTTGGGAGAGCAGTTCTTC. The V gene is TRBV19, the J gene TRBJ2-1, with 8 bases lining up with TRBD1. Germline CDR1 is LNHDA and CDR2 is SQIVND (reference sequence). The length of the CDR3 is 15 residues. J lost 10 bases, V lost 5 bases, and 13 bases had no gene match.